One sample yielded the 15 T cell receptor beta chains listed below, sequenced in a study of radiotherapy plus CTLA-4 blockade in lung cancer. Clones were read by immunoSEQ multiplex PCR, and TCRdb kept only the in-frame ones, dropping some. The data contain about 57,000 clones, around 80% of them singletons. The starting material was peripheral blood, obtained from a patient treated with radiotherapy plus ipilimumab. The receptor set was obtained from a human donor with non-small cell lung cancer who had a complete response to radiotherapy plus ipilimumab.

The chain joins TRBV5-5 to TRBJ2-2, with a possible D match to TRBD1 (6 bases). The V gene lost 7 bases and the J gene lost 4 bases, with 14 bases spanning the gap. The CDR3 spans 14 residues. Germline-derived CDR1 and CDR2 are SGHKS and YYEKEE (reference sequence). The CDR3 DNA reads TGTGCCAGCGAAATCTTGGGGGCCACCGGGGAGCTGTTTTTT. The encoded protein is CASEILGATGELFF. Combining the CDR3 with reference TRBV5-5 and TRBJ2-2 gives the whole variable domain DAGVTQSPTHLIKTRGQQVTLRCSPISGHKSVSWYQQVLGQGPQFIFQYYEKEERGRGNFPDRFSARQFPNYSSELNVNALLLGDSALYLCASEILGATGELFFGEGSRLTVL.

V gene TRBV2 combines with J gene TRBJ1-1; tentatively, D is TRBD1 (5 bases). Germline loops: CDR1 SNHLY, CDR2 FYNNEI. The germline V and J ends were trimmed by 3 bases and 0 bases, with 5 bases remaining between them. This CDR3 region has 13 residues. CDR3 bases: TGTGCCAGCAGTGAGACAGTGAACACTGAAGCTTTCTTT. Residues: CASSETVNTEAFF.

This clone was seen a handful of times. The rearrangement joins TRBV19 to TRBJ2-7; 7 nucleotides agree with TRBD1. Looked up from germline, CDR1 is LNHDA and CDR2 is SQIVND (reference sequence). The CDR3 length is 13 residues. The CDR3 is CVADRDDLYEQYF. The CDR3 bases are TGTGTCGCAGACAGGGACGACCTTTACGAGCAGTACTTC.

The DNA of the CDR3 is TGTGCCAGCAAGGCGGGGACGAGCTCCTATAATTCACCCCTCCACTTT. Protein sequence: CASKAGTSSYNSPLHF. This chain uses TRBV9 with TRBJ1-6; D may be TRBD1 (5 bases). Germline V gene sequence: CDR1 SGDLS, CDR2 YYNGEE. Trimming removed 6 bases from V and 0 bases from J, with 13 bases in between. The CDR3 sequence is 16 residues long.

V gene TRBV12-5 combines with J gene TRBJ1-4, with 7 bases identical to TRBD1. The CDR3 loop spans 13 amino acids. V shed 5 bases, J shed 7 bases, and the junction held 4 bases outside the gene matches. The V gene's germline CDR1 is LGHNT and CDR2 FRNRAP. This chain's CDR3 is CASGLDRVEKLFF. The DNA for the CDR3 is TGTGCTAGTGGTCTTGACAGGGTTGAAAAACTGTTTTTT. The whole variable domain, remainder taken from reference TRBV12-5 and TRBJ1-4, is DARVTQTPRHKVTEMGQEVTMRCQPILGHNTVFWYRQTMMQGLELLAYFRNRAPLDDSGMPKDRFSAEMPDATLATLKIQPSEPRDSAVYFCASGLDRVEKLFFGSGTQLSVL.

This chain links TRBV7-9 with TRBJ1-1; D is possibly TRBD1 (5 bases). This CDR3 comprises 13 residues. The germline gives CDR1 SEHNR, CDR2 FQNEAQ (reference sequence). Deletions cut 1 base from V and 9 bases from J, with 12 bases between. In DNA form, the CDR3 reads TGTGCCAGCAGCTTAGAAGGAGGGGAACAAGCTTTCTTT. Residues: CASSLEGGEQAFF.

The chain is built from TRBV19 and TRBJ1-1; D gene ambiguous. This CDR3 has 11 amino acids. V was trimmed by 9 bases and J by 8 bases, leaving 13 bases between them. Germline values: CDR1 LNHDA, CDR2 SQIVND (reference sequence). CDR3 in amino acids: CASKLTHEAFF. The CDR3 DNA follows: TGTGCCAGCAAACTGACACACGAAGCTTTCTTT. Full variable domain (rest looked up from reference TRBV19 and TRBJ1-1): DGGITQSPKYLFRKEGQNVTLSCEQNLNHDAMYWYRQDPGQGLRLIYYSQIVNDFQKGDIAEGYSVSREKKESFPLTVTSAQKNPTAFYLCASKLTHEAFFGQGTRLTVV.

The CDR3 here is CAWGAATNEKLFF. The CDR3 region has the DNA TGTGCCTGGGGGGCCGCAACTAATGAAAAACTGTTTTTT. This chain uses TRBV30 with TRBJ1-4; possibly TRBD1 for D (5 bases). V gave up 5 bases and J gave up 0 bases, with 7 bases separating them. The CDR3 extends over 13 amino acids. Germline V lookup: CDR1 GTSNPN, CDR2 SVGIG (reference sequence).

This clone turned up a few times. This chain uses TRBV21-1 with TRBJ2-5; no DNA check was done on the table's D call, TRBD1. TRBV21-1 is termed a pseudogene. CDR3 length: 14 residues. CDR3 coding DNA: TGTGCCAGCAGCAAAGAGGACAGGGAAGAGACCCAGTACTTC. This gives the protein CASSKEDREETQYF.

This chain uses TRBV29-1 with TRBJ1-1; D gene ambiguous. Germline CDR1 SQVTM, CDR2 ANQGSEA. The CDR3 runs to 10 residues. V dropped 7 bases and J dropped 2 bases, with 5 bases sitting between them. The CDR3 sequence: CSGSNTEAFF. The CDR3 DNA sequence: TGCAGCGGGAGCAACACTGAAGCTTTCTTT.

The chain carries TRBV20-1 and TRBJ1-1; maybe TRBD1 (5 bases). The CDR3 totals 11 residues. Looked up from germline, CDR1 is DFQATT and CDR2 is SNEGSKA (reference sequence). Trimming left V 6 bases short and J 6 bases short, with 11 bases between. The CDR3 reads CSALQASEAFF. CDR3 nucleotide sequence: TGCAGTGCGTTACAGGCCTCTGAAGCTTTCTTT.

The V call is TRBV9, the J call TRBJ2-2, with TRBD2 matching 7 bases. CDR3 size: 15 residues. Germline CDR1 and CDR2: SGDLS and YYNGEE. V lost 0 bases to trimming and J lost 3 bases; unmatched junction nucleotides: 2. The CDR3 DNA sequence: TGTGCCAGCAGCGTAGGGACTAGTTACACCGGGGAGCTGTTTTTT. Encoded protein: CASSVGTSYTGELFF.

This clone was counted between two and nine times. This chain joins TRBV6-5 and TRBJ2-3; D is uncertain. Germline V gene data show CDR1 as MNHEY and CDR2 as SVGAGI. Trimming shortened V by 4 bases and J by 0 bases, and 11 bases separated the two germline ends. The CDR3 is 15 residues long. CDR3 amino acids: CASSSSISSTDTQYF. CDR3 bases: TGTGCCAGCAGTTCCAGTATCTCTAGCACAGATACGCAGTATTTT.

CDR3 region: CASSFHIQGALGNYGYTF. In nucleotides, the CDR3 is TGTGCCAGCAGCTTCCACATACAGGGGGCGCTAGGCAACTATGGCTACACCTTC. The chain combines TRBV7-2 with TRBJ1-2, with 9 bases matching TRBD1. The V gene's germline CDR1 is SGHTA and CDR2 FQGNSA. The CDR3 spans 18 residues. V shed 3 bases, J shed 2 bases, and the junction held 13 bases outside the gene matches.

The chain uses TRBV27 and TRBJ1-1; 9 positions agree with TRBD1. Germline values: CDR1 MNHEY, CDR2 SMNVEV (reference sequence). J lost 1 base, V lost 2 bases, and 5 bases had no gene match. The CDR3 covers 16 residues. The CDR3 sequence: CASSLGQGFRNTEAFF. The CDR3 bases are TGTGCCAGCAGTTTAGGACAGGGGTTTAGGAACACTGAAGCTTTCTTT.